A selection of T cell receptor beta chains follows, all from one sample in a study of cytomegalovirus exposure and HLA in healthy donors. The protocol was immunoSEQ multiplex PCR, while the TCRdb copy is restricted to in-frame clones and leaves out a portion. Of some 130,000 clones listed, about 72% are singletons. The sequencing sample was made of PBMCs. The origin of the receptors is a female donor in good health and CMV-seronegative. The CDR3 runs from the conserved cysteine through the conserved F or W.

cdr3_aa	v_call	cdr3_length
CASFGTPTLSGANVLTF	TRBV30	17
CSVDRGPNTEAFF	TRBV29-1	13
CASSSDLDRAQETQYF	TRBV18	16
CASSFPPVINQPQHF	TRBV28	15
CASSIGFGLAGNEQFF	TRBV19	16
CASSPIKTSTDYEQYF	TRBV4-1	16
CASSQGTSGYEQFF	TRBV4-3	14
CASSWDLRTNEQFF	TRBV11-2	14
CASSYDREDTEAFF	TRBV6-5	14
CASSPGMGRFSEQFF	TRBV11-1	15
CASSPTQGPNIQYF	TRBV5-1	14
CASSLGDRGSNQPQHF	TRBV7-2	16
CAWRITGGAVQETQYF	TRBV30	16
CASSQVGDSVQETQYF	TRBV4-2	16
CASSQRGWETADTQYF	TRBV4-3	16
CASRPTGAGELFF	TRBV28	13
CASSAYSGNTIYF	TRBV11-3	13
CASSLEGAWTDTQYF	TRBV27	15
CASSWDRGGTGELFF	TRBV5-4	15
CAIRGQGATDTQYF	TRBV10-3	14
CASSLFAGGVYTGELFF	TRBV27	17
CASSLEGQGSGNTIYF	TRBV5-1	16
CASSSQESNQPQHF	TRBV13	14
CASSLVSGVGWEQYF	TRBV11-2	15
CAWSPTSYNEQFF	TRBV30	13
CSVLTGGFGYTF	TRBV29-1	12
CASSFSLDEQFF	TRBV6-1	12
CASSFLDTEAFF	TRBV28	12
CASSTGNAEAFF	TRBV5-1	12
CAWSVKGQGVNYGYTF	TRBV30	16
CASSAVPQGEQYF	TRBV10-1	13
CASSSAGQPNTEAFF	TRBV19	15
CASRQIGRSSGETQYF	TRBV7-9	16
CASSIDRGSSEQYF	TRBV19	14
CASRTGGHEQYF	TRBV28	12
CASSLAEASNTGELFF	TRBV5-1	16
CATRQGTNEKLFF	TRBV5-1	13
CASSIPSGRIYEQYF	TRBV21-1	15
CASSLPSTDTQYF	TRBV28	13
CASSQGQAPVDEQFF	TRBV4-3	15
CASDGLAGSEQYF	TRBV28	13
CASSLLDNEQFF	TRBV18	12
CASSGTGTSGSWYNEQFF	TRBV7-9	18
CASSLASATQETQYF	TRBV5-1	15
CSVTGQGKWDTDTQYF	TRBV29-1	16
CASSVEGAGEKLFF	TRBV25-1	14
CASSLSSGQETQYF	TRBV28	14
CASSPRGDRVAGELFF	TRBV9	16
CASSTGGRTGYTF	TRBV19	13
CASIGADQPQHF	TRBV6-1	12
CASSLAGGRYTF	TRBV11-2	12
CASSPRQGVNSPLHF	TRBV6-1	15
CSVGPDGYTF	TRBV29-1	10
CASGGQGSVYGYTF	TRBV27	14